The 14 T cell receptor beta chains reported below all come from one sample, sequenced in a study of cytomegalovirus exposure and HLA in healthy donors (dated by TCRdb to the late 2010s). Library construction relied on the immunoSEQ multiplex PCR assay. The multiplex PCR relied on a mix of 60 forward primers for TCR Vbeta segments and 13 reverse primers for TCR Jbeta segments. What TCRdb holds here is the immuneACCESS table cut down to in-frame rearrangements. Part of the clones is not present; checked against another copy, under half of the missing clones reflect an unresolved V gene, and the others are unexplained. The table for this sample lists roughly 100,000 clones; approximately 78% of them were counted only once. The leading ten clones occupy approximately 1.5% of the sample. The sample consisted of PBMCs. The receptors come from a woman aged 40 to 50 in good health and CMV-seronegative.

The chain joins TRBV19 to TRBJ2-1; 7 nucleotides match TRBD1. V was clipped by 11 bases and J by 2 bases; unmatched bases: 6. Per germline, CDR1 LNHDA and CDR2 SQIVND (reference sequence). CDR3 length: 13 amino acids. The CDR3 is CAASGTAYNEQFF. CDR3 DNA: TGTGCCGCCTCCGGGACAGCCTACAATGAGCAGTTCTTC.

This clone was recorded a few times. The J gene is TRBJ1-2, the V gene TRBV18; tentatively, D is TRBD1 (5 bases). The CDR3 is 14 residues long. The V end was cut by 2 bases, the J end by 4 bases, with 11 bases between. The germline gives CDR1 KGHSH, CDR2 LQKENI. CDR3 in DNA: TGTGCCAGCTCACCAGGGCAGGGAGGCTATGGCTACACCTTC. This encodes CASSPGQGGYGYTF.

This clone was counted only a few times. The chain has TRBV6-1 and TRBJ2-3; 14 nucleotides match TRBD2. The V gene end was trimmed by 6 bases and the J gene end by 6 bases; junction bases not matched to a gene: 5. From germline, CDR1 is MNHNS and CDR2 SASEGT. This CDR3 contains 15 residues. The CDR3 nucleotides are TGTGCCAGCAGAGGACTAGCGGGAGGCCCGGATACGCAGTATTTT. It specifies CASRGLAGGPDTQYF.

The chain recombines TRBV28 with TRBJ1-4; D gene uncertain. With 6 bases removed from V and 10 bases from J, the gap between germline ends came to 21 bases. The CDR3 has 15 residues. Germline V CDR1 and CDR2: MDHEN, SYDVKM. The CDR3 region has the DNA TGTGCCAGCAGCCCAACTTGGGCGGGTGAGCGAAAACTGTTTTTT. It encodes CASSPTWAGERKLFF. The complete variable domain, with remaining parts taken from reference TRBV28 and TRBJ1-4, reads DVKVTQSSRYLVKRTGEKVFLECVQDMDHENMFWYRQDPGLGLRLIYFSYDVKMKEKGDIPEGYSVSREKKERFSLILESASTNQTSMYLCASSPTWAGERKLFFGSGTQLSVL.

This clone ranks as medium-sized (0.01 to 0.1%). As DNA, the CDR3 is TGTGCCATCAGTCCCGAAAAGACAGGCTATGGCTACACCTTC. Its protein product is CAISPEKTGYGYTF. The chain joins TRBV10-3 to TRBJ1-2, with D possibly TRBD1 on 6 matching bases. CDR1 and CDR2 (germline): ENHRY, SYGVKD. CDR3 length: 14 residues. V was pared by 5 bases and J by 4 bases, with 14 bases between.

V and J are TRBV19 and TRBJ2-3, with 10 bases identical to TRBD2. CDR1 and CDR2 (germline): LNHDA, SQIVND (reference sequence). V dropped 1 base and J dropped 6; count of bases not matched to a gene: 10. This CDR3 comprises 17 residues. CDR3 amino acids: CASSIGLLAGVPDTQYF. CDR3 in DNA: TGTGCCAGTAGTATAGGGCTCCTAGCGGGAGTTCCGGATACGCAGTATTTT.

DNA of the CDR3: TGTGCCAGCAGTCCCTACGGTTCCGCTGAAGCTTTCTTT. Translated, it gives CASSPYGSAEAFF. This chain links TRBV6-5 with TRBJ1-1; D is unclear. The germline gives CDR1 MNHEY, CDR2 SVGAGI. The CDR3 covers 13 residues. V gave up 5 bases and J gave up 6 bases, with 13 bases separating them.

The chain joins TRBV28 to TRBJ1-1; no firm D call. The CDR3 totals 14 residues. The germline V and J ends were trimmed by 3 bases and 0 bases, with 8 bases remaining between them. Germline-derived CDR1 and CDR2 are MDHEN and SYDVKM. CDR3 sequence: CASSLRLMNTEAFF. DNA for the CDR3: TGTGCCAGCAGTTTGCGACTCATGAACACTGAAGCTTTCTTT.

This chain joins TRBV29-1 and TRBJ2-1; 7 nucleotides match TRBD1. The CDR3 contains 13 residues. J gave up 4 bases and V 8 bases, and 8 bases lay outside the gene matches. Germline lookup yields CDR1 SQVTM and CDR2 ANQGSEA. The DNA of the CDR3 is TGCAGCACCTCGGACAGGATTTACAATGAGCAGTTCTTC. This codes for CSTSDRIYNEQFF.

The chain employs TRBV28 and TRBJ1-1; 10 bases match TRBD1. J lost 9 bases, V lost 3 bases, and 10 bases had no gene match. CDR1 MDHEN and CDR2 SYDVKM come from the germline V gene. CDR3 length: 15 residues. The CDR3 DNA is TGTGCCAGCAGTTTGATGATGGGGACAGGGGCTCAAGCTTTCTTT. It specifies CASSLMMGTGAQAFF.

For the CDR3, the DNA is TGTGCCAGCAGCGCATCCGCCTTAGCGGGAGGCCCCACAGATACGCAGTATTTT. Its translation: CASSASALAGGPTDTQYF. The rearrangement uses TRBV9 and TRBJ2-3, with 10 positions matching TRBD2. The CDR3 loop spans 18 amino acids. Germline V gene lookup returns CDR1 SGDLS and CDR2 YYNGEE. Trimming cost V 3 bases and J 2 bases; bases outside gene matches: 12. Using reference TRBV9 and TRBJ2-3 for the parts outside the CDR3, the full variable domain is DSGVTQTPKHLITATGQRVTLRCSPRSGDLSVYWYQQSLDQGLQFLIQYYNGEERAKGNILERFSAQQFPDLHSELNLSSLELGDSALYFCASSASALAGGPTDTQYFGPGTRLTVL.

The table lists this clone with a few counts. V and J are TRBV28 and TRBJ2-1; TRBD2 matches at 9 bases. The CDR3 sequence is 15 residues long. Germline CDR1 is MDHEN and CDR2 is SYDVKM. After removal of 11 bases from V and 6 bases from J, the junction contained 14 bases not matched to a gene. This chain's CDR3 is CAPDRWREGLNEQFF. The CDR3 nucleotides read TGTGCCCCCGACCGGTGGCGGGAGGGCCTCAATGAGCAGTTCTTC. The whole variable domain, filled in from reference TRBV28 and TRBJ2-1, reads DVKVTQSSRYLVKRTGEKVFLECVQDMDHENMFWYRQDPGLGLRLIYFSYDVKMKEKGDIPEGYSVSREKKERFSLILESASTNQTSMYLCAPDRWREGLNEQFFGPGTRLTVL.

This clone has a single count. The rearrangement uses TRBV13 and TRBJ1-3; a possible D gene is TRBD1 (6 bases). The ends were cut back, 5 bases at V and 0 bases at J, with 20 bases in the middle. The germline CDR1 and CDR2 sequences are PRHDT and FYEKMQ (reference sequence). This CDR3 has 18 amino acids. CDR3 bases: TGTGCCAGCAGCCCCAGCCTTGGGGACAAGAGCTCTGGAAACACCATATATTTT. Amino acid sequence: CASSPSLGDKSSGNTIYF.

The chain joins TRBV28 to TRBJ1-1, with 8 bases identical to TRBD1. The V and J ends lost 6 bases and 1 base, in that order; junction bases with no gene match: 7. The CDR3 covers 15 residues. Per the germline V gene, CDR1 is MDHEN and CDR2 is SYDVKM. DNA for the CDR3: TGTGCCAGCAGCCCGAGGACAGGGTGGAACACTGAAGCTTTCTTT. This gives the protein CASSPRTGWNTEAFF.